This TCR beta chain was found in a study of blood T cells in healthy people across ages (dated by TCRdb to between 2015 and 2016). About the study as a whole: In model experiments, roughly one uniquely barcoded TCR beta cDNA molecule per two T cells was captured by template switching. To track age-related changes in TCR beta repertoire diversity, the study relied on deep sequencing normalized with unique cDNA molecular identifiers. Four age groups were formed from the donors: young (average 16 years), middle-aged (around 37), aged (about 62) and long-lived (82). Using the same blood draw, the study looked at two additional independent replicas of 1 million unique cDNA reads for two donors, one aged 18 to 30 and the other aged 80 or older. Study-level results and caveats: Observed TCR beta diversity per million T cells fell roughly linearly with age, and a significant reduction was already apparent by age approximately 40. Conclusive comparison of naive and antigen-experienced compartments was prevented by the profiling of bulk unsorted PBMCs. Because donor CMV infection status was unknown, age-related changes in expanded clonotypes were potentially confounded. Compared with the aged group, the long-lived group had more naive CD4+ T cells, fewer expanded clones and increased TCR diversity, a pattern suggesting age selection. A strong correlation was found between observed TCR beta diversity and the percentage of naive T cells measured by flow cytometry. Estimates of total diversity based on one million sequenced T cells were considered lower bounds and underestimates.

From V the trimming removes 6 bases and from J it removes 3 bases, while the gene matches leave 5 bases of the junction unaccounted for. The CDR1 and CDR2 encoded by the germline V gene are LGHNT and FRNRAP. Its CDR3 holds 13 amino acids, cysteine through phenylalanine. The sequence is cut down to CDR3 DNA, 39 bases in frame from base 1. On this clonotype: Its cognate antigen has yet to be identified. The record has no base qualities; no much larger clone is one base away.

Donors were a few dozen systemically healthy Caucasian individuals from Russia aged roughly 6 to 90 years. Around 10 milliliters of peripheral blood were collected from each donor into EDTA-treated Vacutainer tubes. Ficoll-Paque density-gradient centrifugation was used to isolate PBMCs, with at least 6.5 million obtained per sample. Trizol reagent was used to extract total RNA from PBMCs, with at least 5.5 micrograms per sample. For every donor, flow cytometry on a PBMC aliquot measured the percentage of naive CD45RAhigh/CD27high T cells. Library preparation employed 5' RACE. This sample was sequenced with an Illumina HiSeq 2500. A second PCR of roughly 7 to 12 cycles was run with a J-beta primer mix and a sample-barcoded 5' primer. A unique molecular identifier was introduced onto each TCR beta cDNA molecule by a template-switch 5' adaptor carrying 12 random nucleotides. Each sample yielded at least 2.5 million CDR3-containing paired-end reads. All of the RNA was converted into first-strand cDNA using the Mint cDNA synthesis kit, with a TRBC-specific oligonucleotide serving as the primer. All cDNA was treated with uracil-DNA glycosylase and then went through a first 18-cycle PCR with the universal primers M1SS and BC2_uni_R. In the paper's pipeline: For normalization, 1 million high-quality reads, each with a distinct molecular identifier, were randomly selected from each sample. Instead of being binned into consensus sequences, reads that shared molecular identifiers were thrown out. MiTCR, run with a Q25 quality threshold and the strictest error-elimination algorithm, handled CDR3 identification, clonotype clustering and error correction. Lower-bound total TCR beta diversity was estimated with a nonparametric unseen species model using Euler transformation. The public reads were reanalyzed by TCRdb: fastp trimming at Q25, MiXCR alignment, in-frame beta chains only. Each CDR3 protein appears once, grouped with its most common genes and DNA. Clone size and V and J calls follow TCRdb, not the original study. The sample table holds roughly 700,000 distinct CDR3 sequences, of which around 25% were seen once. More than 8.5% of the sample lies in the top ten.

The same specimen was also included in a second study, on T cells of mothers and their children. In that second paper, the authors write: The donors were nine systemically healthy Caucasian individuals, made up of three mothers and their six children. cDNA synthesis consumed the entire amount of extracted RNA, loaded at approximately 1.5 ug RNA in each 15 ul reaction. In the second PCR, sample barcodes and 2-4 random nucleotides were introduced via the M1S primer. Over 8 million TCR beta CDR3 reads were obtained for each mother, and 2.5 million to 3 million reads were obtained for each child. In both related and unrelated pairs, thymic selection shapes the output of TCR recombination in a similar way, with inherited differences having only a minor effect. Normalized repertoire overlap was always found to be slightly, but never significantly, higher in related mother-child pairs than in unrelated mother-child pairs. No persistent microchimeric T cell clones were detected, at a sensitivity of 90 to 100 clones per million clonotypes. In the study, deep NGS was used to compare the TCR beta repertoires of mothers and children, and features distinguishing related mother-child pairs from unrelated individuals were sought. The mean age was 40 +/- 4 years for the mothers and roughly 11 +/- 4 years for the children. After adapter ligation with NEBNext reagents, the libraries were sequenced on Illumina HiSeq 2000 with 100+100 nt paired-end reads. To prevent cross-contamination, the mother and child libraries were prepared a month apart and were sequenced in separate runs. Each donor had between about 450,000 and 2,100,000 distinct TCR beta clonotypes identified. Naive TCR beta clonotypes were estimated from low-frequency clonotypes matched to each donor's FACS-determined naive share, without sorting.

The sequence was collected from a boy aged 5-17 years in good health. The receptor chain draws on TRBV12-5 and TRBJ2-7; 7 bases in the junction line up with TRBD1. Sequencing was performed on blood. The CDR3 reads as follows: CASGQGLYYEQYF. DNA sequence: TGTGCTAGTGGACAGGGGCTTTACTACGAGCAGTACTTC.